This T cell receptor (beta chain) was found in a study of T cell repertoires in cytomegalovirus infection. Whole-study context: CMV epitopes, recently identified HLA-C-restricted and well-studied HLA-B-restricted, were used. Carrying CMV and the relevant HLA type showed in public TCR beta signatures.

The CDR3 loop spans 12 amino acids. Germline CDR1 reads KGHDR; CDR2 reads SFDVKD. V shed 9 bases and J shed 8 bases, with 13 bases lying between them. As concerns this clonotype: Its antigen is undetermined.

MiXCR, run by TCRdb on the reads, gives a single entry per CDR3 protein. The sample lists about 360,000 distinct CDR3 sequences; about 32% were seen once. General study findings and limits: Carriers of CMV and the relevant HLA type were discriminated by public TCR beta frequency. Ex vivo, HLA-C-restricted CMV-specific TCR beta clonotypes prevailed over the rest of the response.

This sample comprised cultured PBMCs, obtained from culture after CMV antigen stimulation. This TCR derives from a human donor in good health (CMV status not recorded). Some clones in this sample may be carry-over from other donors' samples. This chain connects TRBV24-1 to TRBJ2-1; D is undetermined. The CDR3 reads CATGNSVHEQFF. In DNA, the CDR3 is TGTGCCACCGGAAATTCCGTCCATGAGCAGTTCTTC.